The 20 T cell receptor beta chains listed next were all sequenced from one sample in a study of T cell responses to AZD1222 COVID-19 vaccine. The method was immunoSEQ multiplex PCR; TCRdb's version includes in-frame clones alone and lacks a portion of them. This sample has 150,000 to 200,000 clones; 85% to 90% occur once, and the top ten carry more than 3.5%. This material consisted of peripheral blood, taken 28 days after the second dose of the MenACWY control vaccine. Receptors were obtained from an adult who received the MenACWY meningococcal vaccine as a control.

The gene calls are TRBV6-1 and TRBJ1-4; unclear D gene. Trimming cost V 1 base and J 2 bases, with 8 bases left between them. This CDR3 has 15 amino acids. Germline V CDR1 and CDR2: MNHNS, SASEGT. The CDR3 protein is CASSEDFWTNEKLFF. CDR3 nucleotide sequence: TGTGCCAGCAGTGAAGATTTTTGGACTAATGAAAAACTGTTTTTT.

This clone was found many times. Since the CDR3 does not end with the conserved phenylalanine or tryptophan, this likely comes from a read error. No DNA is shown, since the ends of the CDR3 on it are uncertain; the CDR3 is the one TCRdb lists. This sequence joins TRBV11-2 and TRBJ2-7; the tabulated D call, TRBD1, remains unverified against the DNA. Germline V CDR1 and CDR2: SGHAT, FQNNGV. Ends included, the CDR3 has 13 residues. The CDR3 is CASSLAPGQGVRI.

This clone showed up just once. V is TRBV28 and J is TRBJ2-7; D is uncertain. Trimming left V 7 bases short and J 3 bases short, with 7 bases between. The CDR3 is made up of 11 amino acids. Germline loops: CDR1 MDHEN, CDR2 SYDVKM. The CDR3 protein is CASNGNYEQYF. The CDR3 nucleotides are TGTGCCAGCAACGGCAACTACGAGCAGTACTTC.

This clone came up a few times. CDR3 sequence reads: CASSLAPGLVTYEQYF. The DNA for the CDR3 is TGTGCCAGCAGCTTGGCTCCGGGACTCGTTACCTACGAGCAGTACTTC. The chain recombines TRBV5-4 with TRBJ2-7; weak D call: TRBD2 (6 bases). V was cut by 0 bases and J by 2 bases, with 15 bases left in between. The CDR3 spans 16 residues. Germline CDR1 reads SGHNT; CDR2 reads YYREEE (reference sequence).

This clone was seen only a few times. The rearrangement joins TRBV4-3 to TRBJ2-1; D remains ambiguous. The V end lost 0 bases, the J end lost 8 bases, and 8 bases lay between the germline ends. The CDR3 consists of 13 residues. The V gene's germline CDR1 is LGHNA and CDR2 YSLEER. CDR3 sequence reads: CASSQEGTDEQFF. The CDR3 DNA sequence: TGCGCCAGCAGCCAAGAGGGAACCGATGAGCAGTTCTTC.

The rearrangement uses TRBV19 and TRBJ1-1, with 8 bases identical to TRBD1. The CDR3 consists of 15 residues. J lost 6 bases, V lost 5 bases, and 11 bases had no gene match. Germline V gene sequence: CDR1 LNHDA, CDR2 SQIVND (reference sequence). CDR3 amino acids: CASSSEDRGWAEAFF. The CDR3, as DNA: TGTGCCAGTAGTTCCGAAGACAGGGGATGGGCTGAAGCTTTCTTT.

V gene TRBV6-1 combines with J gene TRBJ2-7; 9 bases align to TRBD1. The V and J ends lost 3 bases and 2 bases, in that order; junction bases with no gene match: 5. CDR1 is MNHNS and CDR2 is SASEGT in the germline V gene. The CDR3 spans 15 residues. As DNA, the CDR3 is TGTGCCAGCAGTGACCCGGGACAGGGTCCCTACGAGCAGTACTTC. Amino acid sequence: CASSDPGQGPYEQYF.

Worth noting for this clone: Other DNA sequences in the sample encode the same CDR3. The chain links TRBV28 to TRBJ1-4, with D possibly matching TRBD1 (5 bases). Trimming left V 6 bases short and J 3 bases short, with 11 bases between. The V gene's germline CDR1 is MDHEN and CDR2 SYDVKM. This CDR3 contains 14 residues. CDR3: CASSLTGPNEKLFF. The CDR3 region has the DNA TGTGCCAGCAGCCTAACGGGACCTAATGAAAAACTGTTTTTT.

The rearrangement joins TRBV19 to TRBJ1-6; 7 bases are shared with TRBD1. V dropped 5 bases and J dropped 6; count of bases not matched to a gene: 7. CDR3 length equals 15 residues. Germline CDR1 reads LNHDA; CDR2 reads SQIVND (reference sequence). The CDR3, as DNA: TGTGCCAGTAGTGTGGCGGGACAGCTTAATTCACCCCTCCACTTT. This gives the protein CASSVAGQLNSPLHF.

The chain has TRBV4-3 and TRBJ2-6, with D possibly matching TRBD1 (6 bases). Germline loops: CDR1 LGHNA, CDR2 YSLEER. Trimming removed 0 bases from V and 3 bases from J, with 18 bases in between. This CDR3 is 19 amino acids long. CDR3 bases: TGCGCCAGCAGCCAAGATAGGGGGACCGTCCTTCTTGGGGCCAACGTCCTGACTTTC. Protein sequence: CASSQDRGTVLLGANVLTF.

J is TRBJ2-7 and V is TRBV6-5; tentative D call: TRBD2 (6 bases). Germline V CDR1 and CDR2: MNHEY, SVGAGI. CDR3 size: 13 residues. The CDR3 bases are TGTGTGGCTCGGAGGGGCCCCTCCTACGAGCAGTACTTC. It specifies CVARRGPSYEQYF.

V usage is TRBV29-1 and J usage is TRBJ2-5; 9 bases map to TRBD1. The CDR3 has 14 amino acids. J gave up 4 bases and V 6 bases, and 9 bases lay outside the gene matches. In germline, CDR1 is SQVTM, CDR2 ANQGSEA. The CDR3 nucleotides read TGCAGCGTCCCGGGACAGGGCCTCGGAGAGACCCAGTACTTC. It is translated as CSVPGQGLGETQYF. Drawing the rest from reference TRBV29-1 and TRBJ2-5, the complete variable domain is SAVISQKPSRDICQRGTSLTIQCQVDSQVTMMFWYRQQPGQSLTLIATANQGSEATYESGFVIDKFPISRPNLTFSTLTVSNMSPEDSSIYLCSVPGQGLGETQYFGPGTRLLVL.

The chain uses TRBV28 and TRBJ1-5; perhaps TRBD1 as D (5 bases). The CDR3 spans 15 residues. CDR1 is MDHEN, CDR2 SYDVKM, per germline. V lost 5 bases, J lost 0 bases, and 11 bases lay in between. The CDR3 bases are TGTGCCAGCAGTGTGGGGGATAATAGCAATCAGCCCCAGCATTTT. Amino acids: CASSVGDNSNQPQHF.

The V gene is TRBV6-6, the J gene TRBJ2-1, with no clear D. The CDR3 extends over 15 amino acids. Trimming removed 7 bases at V and 6 bases at J, with 19 bases between. Germline lookup yields CDR1 MNHNY and CDR2 SVGAGI (reference sequence). The CDR3 here is CASTQYTSNSNEQFF. CDR3 sequence (DNA): TGTGCCAGCACCCAATACACCTCAAACTCCAATGAGCAGTTCTTC.

The chain has TRBV7-2 and TRBJ2-3; D is undetermined. From germline, CDR1 is SGHTA and CDR2 FQGNSA. The CDR3 consists of 18 residues. The ends were cut back, 7 bases at V and 0 bases at J, with 23 bases in the middle. The CDR3 bases are TGTGCCAGCACCCTAGAGCCGGTCGGACGGTGGAGCACAGATACGCAGTATTTT. It translates to CASTLEPVGRWSTDTQYF. The entire variable domain, with the rest obtained from reference TRBV7-2 and TRBJ2-3, is as follows: GAGVSQSPSNKVTEKGKDVELRCDPISGHTALYWYRQSLGQGLEFLIYFQGNSAPDKSGLPSDRFSAERTGGSVSTLTIQRTQQEDSAVYLCASTLEPVGRWSTDTQYFGPGTRLTVL.

The V call is TRBV2, the J call TRBJ2-7, with unresolved D. The germline V gene has CDR1 SNHLY and CDR2 FYNNEI. This CDR3 is 13 amino acids long. Trimming stripped 2 bases from V and 3 bases from J, with 8 bases between. The CDR3 region is CASSEPLLYEQYF. The CDR3 bases are TGTGCCAGCAGTGAACCGCTACTCTACGAGCAGTACTTC. Together with reference TRBV2 and TRBJ2-7, the CDR3 gives the full variable domain: EPEVTQTPSHQVTQMGQEVILRCVPISNHLYFYWYRQILGQKVEFLVSFYNNEISEKSEIFDDQFSVERPDGSNFTLKIRSTKLEDSAMYFCASSEPLLYEQYFGPGTRLTVT.

The chain couples TRBV27 to TRBJ2-7; the match to TRBD1 covers 8 bases. The germline gives CDR1 MNHEY, CDR2 SMNVEV (reference sequence). The CDR3 runs to 13 residues. DNA of the CDR3: TGTGCTTCCGGGGCAGGGGGCGGATACGAGCAGTACTTC. This sequence encodes CASGAGGGYEQYF.

This rearrangement joins TRBV15 to TRBJ1-2, with TRBD1 matching over 11 bases. This CDR3 spans 14 amino acids. With 5 bases clipped from V and 6 bases from J, the junction kept 5 bases outside the gene matches. Germline lookup yields CDR1 LNHNV and CDR2 YYDKDF (reference sequence). The CDR3 nucleotides read TGTGCCACCAGCCCCCGGACAGGGGGCGATGGCTACACCTTC. Its protein is CATSPRTGGDGYTF. The full variable domain, with the rest looked up from reference TRBV15 and TRBJ1-2, is DAMVIQNPRYQVTQFGKPVTLSCSQTLNHNVMYWYQQKSSQAPKLLFHYYDKDFNNEADTPDNFQSRRPNTSFCFLDIRSPGLGDTAMYLCATSPRTGGDGYTFGSGTRLTVV.

The chain couples TRBV28 to TRBJ1-4, with 7 bases identical to TRBD1. This CDR3 region has 13 residues. Germline loops: CDR1 MDHEN, CDR2 SYDVKM. J lost 7 bases, V lost 6 bases, and 5 bases had no gene match. The CDR3 protein is CASRAGGGEKLFF. CDR3 in DNA: TGTGCCAGCAGGGCAGGGGGGGGTGAAAAACTGTTTTTT. Full variable domain (rest looked up from reference TRBV28 and TRBJ1-4): DVKVTQSSRYLVKRTGEKVFLECVQDMDHENMFWYRQDPGLGLRLIYFSYDVKMKEKGDIPEGYSVSREKKERFSLILESASTNQTSMYLCASRAGGGEKLFFGSGTQLSVL.

This chain links TRBV6-5 with TRBJ1-3; 7 bases are a match to TRBD1. Germline-derived CDR1 and CDR2 are MNHEY and SVGAGI. V was clipped by 6 bases and J by 2 bases; unmatched bases: 7. The CDR3 length is 15 residues. CDR3 amino acids: CASSLNRGAGNTIYF. The DNA of the CDR3 is TGTGCCAGCAGCCTCAACAGGGGTGCTGGAAACACCATATATTTT.